Listed here are 28 T cell receptor beta chains from one sample, sequenced in a study of T cells in Graves' hyperthyroidism and ophthalmopathy. It was RNA transcripts that yielded the amplified TCR beta CDR3 regions. The primer set for the first-round RT-PCR of the TCR CDR3 was HTBI. TCRdb passed the multiplex PCR reads through MiXCR, listing each CDR3 protein once. The repertoire holds 360,000 or so distinct CDR3 sequences, with roughly 15% as singletons. The specimen was blood. The receptors derive from a woman in her fifties or sixties with Graves' ophthalmopathy.

This clonotype occurred a few times. The rearrangement uses TRBV2 and TRBJ2-5; a possible D gene is TRBD1 (6 bases). CDR1 is SNHLY, CDR2 FYNNEI, per germline. Trimming removed 7 bases at V and 2 bases at J, with 14 bases between. The CDR3 length is 14 residues. The CDR3 here is CASNTQGGQETQYF. As DNA, the CDR3 is TGTGCCAGCAATACACAAGGGGGACAAGAGACCCAGTACTTC.

This clonotype was found a few times. The genes are TRBV6-1 and TRBJ1-5; D gene uncertain. CDR3 size: 18 residues. Per germline, CDR1 MNHNS and CDR2 SASEGT. With 2 bases removed from V and 0 bases from J, the gap between germline ends came to 17 bases. The DNA of the CDR3 is TGTGCCAGCAGTGAACCCGTCGGAGGACCCTATAGCAATCAGCCCCAGCATTTT. Its protein product is CASSEPVGGPYSNQPQHF.

This clonotype showed up many times. V is TRBV7-2 and J is TRBJ2-1; the D is unclear. The CDR3 covers 15 residues. Germline CDR1 SGHTA, CDR2 FQGNSA. Trimming left V 2 bases short and J 4 bases short, with 12 bases between. DNA of the CDR3: TGTGCCAGCAGCTTAACCGGAGTTGGGTACAATGAGCAGTTCTTC. Its translation is CASSLTGVGYNEQFF.

This clonotype occurred many times. This chain connects TRBV7-9 to TRBJ2-5; 16 bases match TRBD2. This CDR3 has 16 amino acids. V gave up 5 bases and J gave up 2 bases; unmatched junction bases: 2. Germline-derived CDR1 and CDR2 are SEHNR and FQNEAQ (reference sequence). CDR3 coding DNA: TGTGCCAGCAGCCCGGGACTAGCGGGAGGGCAAGAGACCCAGTACTTC. Translating gives CASSPGLAGGQETQYF.

The rearrangement uses TRBV7-9 and TRBJ2-3, with D perhaps matching TRBD2 (6 bases). The CDR3 is 14 residues long. V was pared by 4 bases and J by 2 bases, with 10 bases between. The V gene's germline CDR1 is SEHNR and CDR2 FQNEAQ (reference sequence). The CDR3 loop reads CASSSGTYTDTQYF. CDR3 sequence (DNA): TGTGCCAGCAGCTCCGGGACTTACACAGATACGCAGTATTTT.

On this clonotype: A much bigger clone sits one base away, suggesting this may be a read error. J is TRBJ2-5 and V is TRBV28; weak D call: TRBD1 (6 bases). CDR1 is MDHEN and CDR2 is SYDVKM in the germline V gene. There are 13 residues in the CDR3. The CDR3 nucleotides are TGTGCCAGCACCCGGACAGTCGAAGAGGCCCAGTACTTC. This sequence encodes CASTRTVEEAQYF.

This clonotype has more than one count but fewer than ten. V usage is TRBV4-1 and J usage is TRBJ2-1; D may be TRBD2 (6 bases). CDR1 is MGHRA, CDR2 YSYEKL, per germline. V was cut by 0 bases and J by 7 bases, with 16 bases left in between. CDR3 size: 16 residues. CDR3 protein: CASSQDLAGRRNEQFF. DNA for the CDR3: TGCGCCAGCAGCCAAGATCTCGCAGGGAGGAGGAATGAGCAGTTCTTC.

This clonotype was observed at least ten times. The chain combines TRBV12-3 or TRBV12-4 with TRBJ2-1; D may be TRBD2 (6 bases). This CDR3 is 15 amino acids long. V lost 7 bases and J lost 7, with 20 bases in between. The CDR3 protein is CASTHLGGIKNEQFF. The CDR3 region has the DNA TGTGCCAGCACCCATCTCGGCGGGATAAAAAATGAGCAGTTCTTC.

The sample holds a few counts of this clonotype. The CDR3 DNA reads TGCGCCAGCAGCCCCGAGGGACTCCCCTACGAGCAGTACTTC. It specifies CASSPEGLPYEQYF. J is TRBJ2-7 and V is TRBV5-1, with a possible D match to TRBD2 (6 bases). The V end was cut by 4 bases, the J end by 2 bases, with 13 bases between. The length of the CDR3 is 14 residues. The germline V gene encodes CDR1 SGHRS and CDR2 YFSETQ.

This clonotype was recorded at least ten times. V and J are TRBV29-1 and TRBJ2-7; no clear D. CDR3 length: 13 residues. In germline, CDR1 is SQVTM, CDR2 ANQGSEA. Deletions cut 2 bases from V and 4 bases from J, with 12 bases between. The CDR3 DNA reads as TGCAGCGTTGAATCGGACCCGTATTACGAGCAGTACTTC. Translating gives CSVESDPYYEQYF.

V and J are TRBV4-1 and TRBJ2-7; possibly TRBD1 for D (6 bases). Per the germline V gene, CDR1 is MGHRA and CDR2 is YSYEKL. V was clipped by 5 bases and J by 5 bases, with 16 bases between them. CDR3 length: 14 amino acids. CDR3 DNA: TGCGCCAGCAGCTCACAGGGTAATGGGGACGAGCAGTACTTC. Protein product: CASSSQGNGDEQYF.

V gene TRBV2 combines with J gene TRBJ1-5, with D maybe TRBD1 (6 bases). Trimming pared 8 bases from V and 0 bases from J, leaving 17 bases between. The CDR3 is 16 residues long. Germline V CDR1 and CDR2: SNHLY, FYNNEI. CDR3 amino acids: CASLRSQGNSNQPQHF. The CDR3 DNA follows: TGTGCCAGCTTAAGGAGCCAGGGGAATAGCAATCAGCCCCAGCATTTT. The full variable domain, in which reference TRBV2 and TRBJ1-5 provide the parts outside the CDR3, is EPEVTQTPSHQVTQMGQEVILRCVPISNHLYFYWYRQILGQKVEFLVSFYNNEISEKSEIFDDQFSVERPDGSNFTLKIRSTKLEDSAMYFCASLRSQGNSNQPQHFGDGTRLSIL.

This clonotype was seen only a few times. This chain links TRBV28 with TRBJ1-5, with 8 bases aligning to TRBD1. CDR3 length: 17 amino acids. V was clipped by 7 bases and J by 5 bases; unmatched bases: 16. Germline CDR1 reads MDHEN; CDR2 reads SYDVKM. The CDR3 sequence is CASTRAGGASVDQPQHF. Written as DNA, the CDR3 is TGTGCCAGCACAAGGGCAGGGGGCGCATCGGTCGATCAGCCCCAGCATTTT.

The chain carries TRBV20-1 and TRBJ2-1, with 10 bases fitting TRBD2. Germline values: CDR1 DFQATT, CDR2 SNEGSKA (reference sequence). V shed 0 bases, J shed 4 bases, and the junction held 9 bases outside the gene matches. This CDR3 has 17 residues. CDR3 loop: CSARDLVSGRFYNEQFF. The CDR3 nucleotides read TGCAGTGCTAGAGATCTGGTTAGCGGGAGGTTTTACAATGAGCAGTTCTTC.

This sequence joins TRBV27 and TRBJ2-7, with 8 bases lining up with TRBD1. V trimming: 7 bases; J trimming: 0 bases; junction bases outside the gene matches: 8. This CDR3 region has 15 residues. Germline V gene lookup returns CDR1 MNHEY and CDR2 SMNVEV (reference sequence). DNA of the CDR3: TGTGCCAGCAAAAGGGGTGGGACAGGCTCCTACGAGCAGTACTTC. Translated, it gives CASKRGGTGSYEQYF.

In its sample, this clonotype was seen many times. This chain links TRBV28 with TRBJ1-5; 7 bases agree with TRBD1. Germline lookup yields CDR1 MDHEN and CDR2 SYDVKM. V lost 5 bases and J lost 4; bases outside the gene matches: 11. The length of the CDR3 is 16 residues. This CDR3 reads CASSPSTGTGNQPQHF. DNA of the CDR3: TGTGCCAGCAGTCCCTCGACAGGGACGGGAAATCAGCCCCAGCATTTT.

The table lists this clonotype with many counts. This rearrangement joins TRBV27 to TRBJ2-7; TRBD2 matches at 9 bases. The germline gives CDR1 MNHEY, CDR2 SMNVEV (reference sequence). The CDR3 sequence is 14 residues long. With V trimmed by 5 bases and J by 5 bases, 7 bases remained unmatched. For the CDR3, the DNA is TGTGCCAGCAGTCATACTAGCGGGTCTGACGAGCAGTACTTC. It yields the protein CASSHTSGSDEQYF.

In this sample, this clonotype turned up many times. The rearrangement joins TRBV2 to TRBJ1-3; D uncertain. V was trimmed by 8 bases and J by 0 bases, leaving 8 bases between them. Germline V gene lookup returns CDR1 SNHLY and CDR2 FYNNEI. The CDR3 runs to 13 residues. The CDR3 DNA reads TGTGCCAGCGCCCCCTCCTCTGGAAACACCATATATTTT. Encoded protein: CASAPSSGNTIYF.

This clonotype was observed a few times. The J gene is TRBJ2-4, the V gene TRBV5-4, with D unclear. CDR1 is SGHNT and CDR2 is YYREEE in the germline V gene (reference sequence). The germline V and J ends were trimmed by 4 bases and 8 bases, with 16 bases remaining between them. CDR3 length equals 14 residues. The CDR3: CASSGDGSGHIQYF. For the CDR3, the DNA is TGTGCCAGCAGCGGAGACGGTTCGGGTCACATTCAGTACTTC.

The V gene is TRBV7-9, the J gene TRBJ1-2; D is uncertain. V lost 5 bases and J lost 0, with 16 bases in between. This CDR3 is built from 16 residues. The V gene's germline CDR1 is SEHNR and CDR2 FQNEAQ (reference sequence). CDR3 sequence: CASSLTVPGPNYGYTF. The CDR3 DNA sequence: TGTGCCAGCAGCCTGACCGTTCCAGGCCCTAACTATGGCTACACCTTC.

This clonotype was recorded many times. The chain joins TRBV29-1 to TRBJ1-1; a weak D match, TRBD1 (6 bases). V was trimmed by 7 bases and J by 0 bases, leaving 15 bases between them. Germline values: CDR1 SQVTM, CDR2 ANQGSEA. This CDR3 is 14 amino acids long. As DNA, the CDR3 is TGCAGCGGCGGGGGGGGCACGCTGAACACTGAAGCTTTCTTT. This codes for CSGGGGTLNTEAFF.

This clonotype was seen many times. The CDR3 DNA reads as TGTGCCAGCAGCTTAGCGCCGTCAGGGATGGACGAGCAGTACTTC. It specifies CASSLAPSGMDEQYF. V gene TRBV7-9 combines with J gene TRBJ2-7, with D perhaps TRBD1 (5 bases). The CDR3 runs 15 residues. Germline CDR1 reads SEHNR; CDR2 reads FQNEAQ (reference sequence). V was clipped by 0 bases and J by 5 bases, with 14 bases between them.

In its sample, this clonotype was seen many times. This chain uses TRBV5-1 with TRBJ2-1; 7 bases fit TRBD2. The V and J ends lost 7 bases and 9 bases, in that order; junction bases with no gene match: 10. The CDR3 covers 13 residues. The germline V gene has CDR1 SGHRS and CDR2 YFSETQ. CDR3 nucleotides: TGCGCCAGCCAGGAGGAGGGAGGGTCTGAGCAGTTCTTC. This sequence encodes CASQEEGGSEQFF.

The V gene is TRBV5-1, the J gene TRBJ2-5, with 11 positions matching TRBD1. CDR1 SGHRS and CDR2 YFSETQ come from the germline V gene. The CDR3 extends over 16 amino acids. V was clipped by 3 bases and J by 5 bases; unmatched bases: 9. This chain's CDR3 is CASSWADRGRRETQYF. CDR3 in DNA: TGCGCCAGCAGCTGGGCGGACAGGGGGCGCAGGGAGACCCAGTACTTC.

CDR3 in DNA: TGTGCCAGCAGTGAAGTGGCCCAGTTTAATTCACCCCTCCACTTT. It yields the protein CASSEVAQFNSPLHF. V and J are TRBV6-1 and TRBJ1-6; D is ambiguous. The length of the CDR3 is 15 residues. Trimming shortened V by 1 base and J by 6 bases, and 10 bases separated the two germline ends. Germline loops: CDR1 MNHNS, CDR2 SASEGT.

The chain couples TRBV5-1 to TRBJ2-7; 7 nucleotides align to TRBD1. The CDR3 loop spans 13 amino acids. Germline V CDR1 and CDR2: SGHRS, YFSETQ. V shed 7 bases, J shed 2 bases, and the junction held 6 bases outside the gene matches. CDR3 protein: CASRRGFPYEQYF. The CDR3 bases are TGCGCCAGCCGCAGGGGGTTCCCCTACGAGCAGTACTTC.

The sample holds many counts of this clonotype. CDR3 in amino acids: CASSYGGGYYNEQFF. CDR3 sequence (DNA): TGTGCCAGCAGCTATGGGGGGGGCTACTACAATGAGCAGTTCTTC. The chain combines TRBV7-3 with TRBJ2-1; the D gene is possibly TRBD2 (7 bases). The CDR3 spans 15 residues. The V end was cut by 4 bases, the J end by 3 bases, with 13 bases between. Germline CDR1 is SGHTA and CDR2 is FQGTGA.

The chain joins TRBV19 to TRBJ2-5; 9 bases are shared with TRBD2. V lost 3 bases to trimming and J lost 5 bases; unmatched junction nucleotides: 4. Germline CDR1 and CDR2: LNHDA and SQIVND (reference sequence). The CDR3 runs 14 residues. CDR3 amino acids: CASSIRAGGETQYF. The CDR3 nucleotides read TGTGCCAGTAGTATTCGTGCGGGAGGGGAGACCCAGTACTTC.